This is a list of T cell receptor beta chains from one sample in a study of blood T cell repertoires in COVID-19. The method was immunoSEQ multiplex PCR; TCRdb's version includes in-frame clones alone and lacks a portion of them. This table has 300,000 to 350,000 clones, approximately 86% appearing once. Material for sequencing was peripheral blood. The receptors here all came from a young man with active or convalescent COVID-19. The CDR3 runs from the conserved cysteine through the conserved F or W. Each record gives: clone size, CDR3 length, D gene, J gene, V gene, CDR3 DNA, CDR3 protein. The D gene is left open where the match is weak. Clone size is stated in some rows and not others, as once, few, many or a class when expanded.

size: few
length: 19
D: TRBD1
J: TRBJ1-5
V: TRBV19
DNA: TGTGCCAGTAGCGGCCCACAGGACAGGGAGCCCTATAGCAATCAGCCCCAGCATTTT
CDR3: CASSGPQDREPYSNQPQHF

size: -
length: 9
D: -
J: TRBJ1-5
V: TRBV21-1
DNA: TGTGCCGGCCATCAGCCCCAGCATTTT
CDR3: CAGHQPQHF

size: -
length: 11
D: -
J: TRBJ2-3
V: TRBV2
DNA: TGTGCCTGGTTGGGGAGGGGGACGCAGTATTTT
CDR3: CAWLGRGTQYF

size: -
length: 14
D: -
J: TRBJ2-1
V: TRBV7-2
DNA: TGTGCCAGCAGCTTAGGGCTAGAGGTCCATGAGCAGTTCTTC
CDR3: CASSLGLEVHEQFF

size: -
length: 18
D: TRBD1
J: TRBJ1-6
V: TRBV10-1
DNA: TGCGCCAGCAGTGTGGCCAGTGGGACAGGGGGCTTGTGTTCACCCCTCCACTTT
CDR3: CASSVASGTGGLCSPLHF

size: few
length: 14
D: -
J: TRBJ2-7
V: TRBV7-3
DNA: TGTGCCAGCAGCTTAACGGCGGGAAGGGACGAGCAGTACTTC
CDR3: CASSLTAGRDEQYF

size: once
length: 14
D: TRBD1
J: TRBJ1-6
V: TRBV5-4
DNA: TGTGCCATCGGGACAGGGGGTTATAATTCACCCCTCCACTTT
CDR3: CAIGTGGYNSPLHF

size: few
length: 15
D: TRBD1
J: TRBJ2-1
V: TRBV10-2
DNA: TGCGCCAGCAAGGCGACAGGGACCTACTACAATGAGCAGTTCTTC
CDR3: CASKATGTYYNEQFF

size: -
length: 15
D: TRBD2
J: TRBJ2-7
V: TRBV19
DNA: TGTGCCAGTAGTACTACCCTAGCGGATCTCTACGAGCAGTACTTC
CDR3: CASSTTLADLYEQYF

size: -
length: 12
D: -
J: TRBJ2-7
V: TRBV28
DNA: TGTGCCAGCAGTGCCAGGGGCTACGAGCAGTACTTC
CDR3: CASSARGYEQYF

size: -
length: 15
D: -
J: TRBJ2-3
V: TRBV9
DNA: TGTGCCAGTTCCGCAGGCGATTCCTGGGCAGATACGCAGTATTTT
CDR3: CASSAGDSWADTQYF

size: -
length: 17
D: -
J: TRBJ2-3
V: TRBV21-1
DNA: TGTGCCAGCAGCAAAGTCCTTTCCGGTACTAGCACAGATACGCAGTATTTT
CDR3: CASSKVLSGTSTDTQYF

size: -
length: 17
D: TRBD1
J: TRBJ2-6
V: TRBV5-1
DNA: TGCGCCAGCAGCTTGGAACAACAGGGGGCTGGGGCCAACGTCCTGACTTTC
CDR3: CASSLEQQGAGANVLTF

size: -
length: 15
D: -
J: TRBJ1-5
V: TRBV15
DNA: TGTGCCACCAGCGAGGCCGACAGCCGCAATCAGCCCCAGCATTTT
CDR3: CATSEADSRNQPQHF

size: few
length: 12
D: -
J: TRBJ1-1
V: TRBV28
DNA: TGTGCCAGCCGATCAGGGAACACTGAAGCTTTCTTT
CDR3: CASRSGNTEAFF

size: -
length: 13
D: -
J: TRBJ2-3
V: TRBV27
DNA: TGTGCCAGCAGGGACAGTAGCACAGATACGCAGTATTTT
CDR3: CASRDSSTDTQYF

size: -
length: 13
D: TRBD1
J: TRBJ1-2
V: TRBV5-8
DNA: TGTGCCAGCAGCTTGGGGGACAGCTATGGCTACACCTTC
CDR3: CASSLGDSYGYTF

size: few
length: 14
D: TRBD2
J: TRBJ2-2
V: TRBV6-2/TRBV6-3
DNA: TGTGCCAGCAGCCGGGACTACTTAACCGGGGAGCTGTTTTTT
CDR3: CASSRDYLTGELFF

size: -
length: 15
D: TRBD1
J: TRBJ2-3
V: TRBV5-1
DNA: TGCGCCAGCACACCGACAGGGTCCAGGGGAGATACGCAGTATTTT
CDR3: CASTPTGSRGDTQYF

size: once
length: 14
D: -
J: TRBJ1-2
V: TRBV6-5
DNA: TGTGCCAGCAGTTATCTCGCTTTCGGCTATGGCTACACCTTC
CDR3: CASSYLAFGYGYTF

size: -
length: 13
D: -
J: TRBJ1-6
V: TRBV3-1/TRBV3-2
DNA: TGTGCCAGCAGCCAACGAGGCTGGTCACCCCTCCACTTT
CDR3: CASSQRGWSPLHF

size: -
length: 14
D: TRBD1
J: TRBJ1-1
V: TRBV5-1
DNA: TGCGCCAGCAGCTTGGCCAGGGGGGACACTGAAGCTTTCTTT
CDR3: CASSLARGDTEAFF

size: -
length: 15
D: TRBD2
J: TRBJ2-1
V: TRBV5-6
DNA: TGTGCCAGCAGCCTGGGACTAGCGGGGGCCAATGAGCAGTTCTTC
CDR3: CASSLGLAGANEQFF

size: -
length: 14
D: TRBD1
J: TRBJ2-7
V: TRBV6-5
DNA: TGTGCCAGCATATCTTACAGGGGGGCCTACGAGCAGTACTTC
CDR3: CASISYRGAYEQYF

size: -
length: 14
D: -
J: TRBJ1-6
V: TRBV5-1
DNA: TGCGCCAGCAGCTTGGAACAGGTTGACTCACCCCTCCACTTT
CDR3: CASSLEQVDSPLHF

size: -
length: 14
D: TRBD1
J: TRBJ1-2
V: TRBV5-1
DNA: TGCGCCAGCAAGAGGCAGGGGGAATGGTATGGCTACACCTTC
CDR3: CASKRQGEWYGYTF

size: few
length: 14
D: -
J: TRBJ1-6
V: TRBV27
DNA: TGTGCCAGCAGTTTACTTACTGAGCGTTCACCCCTCCACTTT
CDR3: CASSLLTERSPLHF